The rows below give T cell receptor beta chains drawn from one sample of a study of cytomegalovirus exposure and HLA in healthy donors. The data were produced by immunoSEQ multiplex PCR, yet TCRdb's version contains in-frame clones alone and is incomplete. The sample carries some 190,000 clones, 65% to 85% recorded once. Sequences were obtained from PBMCs. These receptors were obtained from a girl under 18 in good health and CMV-seropositive. CDR3s include the opening cysteine and the closing phenylalanine or tryptophan. D genes are given only for firm matches. The size of a clone is reported for some rows only, either as once, few or many, or as a class for expanded clones.

size: .
D: TRBD1
V: TRBV4-1
J: TRBJ2-5
length: 15
DNA: TGCGCCAGCAGCCGCCTGACAGGGACGATAGAGACCCAGTACTTC
CDR3: CASSRLTGTIETQYF

size: .
D: TRBD1
V: TRBV6-1
J: TRBJ1-5
length: 15
DNA: TGTGCCAGCAGTTCCGGGACAGTTAGCAATCAGCCCCAGCATTTT
CDR3: CASSSGTVSNQPQHF

size: .
D: TRBD2
V: TRBV5-1
J: TRBJ2-7
length: 15
DNA: TGCGCCAGCAGCTTGGCAAGCGGGAGTGTTTACGAGCAGTACTTC
CDR3: CASSLASGSVYEQYF

size: .
D: TRBD1
V: TRBV5-1
J: TRBJ2-7
length: 12
DNA: TGCGCCAGCAGCTTGACAGGGGACGAGCAGTACTTC
CDR3: CASSLTGDEQYF

size: .
D: TRBD2
V: TRBV15
J: TRBJ2-5
length: 17
DNA: TGTGCCACCAGCACCGGGACTAGCGGGAGCGGCCCCGAGACCCAGTACTTC
CDR3: CATSTGTSGSGPETQYF

size: .
D: TRBD2
V: TRBV15
J: TRBJ2-5
length: 15
DNA: TGTGCCACCGGCGTACTAGCGGGGGACCAAGAGACCCAGTACTTC
CDR3: CATGVLAGDQETQYF

size: .
D: .
V: TRBV19
J: TRBJ2-3
length: 14
DNA: TGTGCCAGTAGTGAGGCGGGAAACACAGATACGCAGTATTTT
CDR3: CASSEAGNTDTQYF

size: few
D: .
V: TRBV4-2
J: TRBJ2-5
length: 14
DNA: TGTGCCAGCACCACAAGAAGCGGCCAAGAGACCCAGTACTTC
CDR3: CASTTRSGQETQYF

size: few
D: TRBD1
V: TRBV10-3
J: TRBJ1-1
length: 15
DNA: TGTGCCATCCGGTTCACAGGGGGCTTGAACACTGAAGCTTTCTTT
CDR3: CAIRFTGGLNTEAFF

size: .
D: .
V: TRBV6-5
J: TRBJ2-7
length: 15
DNA: TGTGCCAGCAGTTACGAAACTAGAGGGGACTACGAGCAGTACTTC
CDR3: CASSYETRGDYEQYF

size: few
D: .
V: TRBV27
J: TRBJ2-3
length: 14
DNA: TGTGCCAGCAAAGTAACAGGATCCACAGATACGCAGTATTTT
CDR3: CASKVTGSTDTQYF

size: .
D: TRBD2
V: TRBV4-2
J: TRBJ2-1
length: 17
DNA: TGTGCCAGCACCCACACCGGGACTAGCGGGGTTTACAATGAGCAGTTCTTC
CDR3: CASTHTGTSGVYNEQFF

size: .
D: .
V: TRBV5-1
J: TRBJ1-1
length: 15
DNA: TGCGCCAGCAGCTTGCTACCTAGCTCGAACACTGAAGCTTTCTTT
CDR3: CASSLLPSSNTEAFF

size: .
D: TRBD2
V: TRBV7-4
J: TRBJ2-1
length: 17
DNA: TGTGCCAGCAGCTCCTGGACTAGCGCGAGCTCCTACAATGAGCAGTTCTTC
CDR3: CASSSWTSASSYNEQFF

size: .
D: TRBD2
V: TRBV6-4
J: TRBJ2-1
length: 15
DNA: TGTGCCAGCAGTGACTCGACTAGCGGGAGCTATGAGCAGTTCTTC
CDR3: CASSDSTSGSYEQFF

size: .
D: .
V: TRBV10-2
J: TRBJ2-5
length: 16
DNA: TGCGCCAGCGCTCGGGGTTGGACTAACCCCCAAGAGACCCAGTACTTC
CDR3: CASARGWTNPQETQYF

size: once
D: TRBD2
V: TRBV11-3
J: TRBJ2-3
length: 16
DNA: TGTGCCAGCAGCTTAAATAGCGGGGCCTCCACAGATACGCAGTATTTT
CDR3: CASSLNSGASTDTQYF

size: once
D: .
V: TRBV11-1
J: TRBJ2-5
length: 13
DNA: TGTGCCAGCAGCCAAAGCCCCCAAGAGACCCAGTACTTC
CDR3: CASSQSPQETQYF

size: .
D: TRBD2
V: TRBV5-1
J: TRBJ2-7
length: 16
DNA: TGCGCCAGCAGCTTGGCGGCTAGCGGGAGCATAGGCGAGCAGTACTTC
CDR3: CASSLAASGSIGEQYF

size: .
D: TRBD1
V: TRBV10-3
J: TRBJ1-2
length: 13
DNA: TGTGCCGTCAGTGAGGGGGCCGCTTATGGCTACACCTTC
CDR3: CAVSEGAAYGYTF

size: .
D: .
V: TRBV6-5
J: TRBJ1-1
length: 11
DNA: TGTGCCAGCAGGAGAGGGGGTGAAGCTTTCTTT
CDR3: CASRRGGEAFF

size: .
D: TRBD1
V: TRBV6-1
J: TRBJ1-5
length: 13
DNA: TGTGCCAGACTACAGGGGGCAGGACAGCCCCAGCATTTT
CDR3: CARLQGAGQPQHF

size: .
D: .
V: TRBV27
J: TRBJ2-7
length: 14
DNA: TGTGCCAGCAGTCTGGCCCCGTTTAGCGACGAGCAGTACTTC
CDR3: CASSLAPFSDEQYF

size: .
D: .
V: TRBV6-1
J: TRBJ2-5
length: 14
DNA: TGTGCCAGCAGTCCTAGAGGGCTACGAGAGACCCAGTACTTC
CDR3: CASSPRGLRETQYF

size: .
D: .
V: TRBV5-6
J: TRBJ2-2
length: 15
DNA: TGTGCCAGCAGCTCAACGGGACATAACACCGGGGAGCTGTTTTTT
CDR3: CASSSTGHNTGELFF